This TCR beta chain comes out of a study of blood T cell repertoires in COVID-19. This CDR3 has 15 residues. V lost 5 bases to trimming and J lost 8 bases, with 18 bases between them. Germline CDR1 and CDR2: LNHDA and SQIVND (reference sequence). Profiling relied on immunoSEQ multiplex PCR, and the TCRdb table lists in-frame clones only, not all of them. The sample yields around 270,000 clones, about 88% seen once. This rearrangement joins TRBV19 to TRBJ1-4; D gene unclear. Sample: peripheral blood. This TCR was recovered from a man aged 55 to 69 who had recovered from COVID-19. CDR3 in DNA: TGTGCCAGTAGTGCCCTCGGTGAGGTTCAAGAAAAACTGTTTTTT. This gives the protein CASSALGEVQEKLFF.